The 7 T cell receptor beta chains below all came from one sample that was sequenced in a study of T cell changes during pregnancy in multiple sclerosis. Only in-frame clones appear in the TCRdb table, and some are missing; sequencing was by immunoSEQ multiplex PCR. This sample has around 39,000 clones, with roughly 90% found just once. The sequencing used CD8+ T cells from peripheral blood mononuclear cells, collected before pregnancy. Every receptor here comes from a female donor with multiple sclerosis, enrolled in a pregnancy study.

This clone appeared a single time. For the CDR3, the DNA is TGCGCCAGCAGCTTGAGAGGGGGGGCTTTAGAGACCCAGTACTTC. It specifies CASSLRGGALETQYF. The chain is built from TRBV5-1 and TRBJ2-5, with D perhaps matching TRBD2 (7 bases). V dropped 1 base and J dropped 4 bases, with 14 bases sitting between them. Germline loops: CDR1 SGHRS, CDR2 YFSETQ. CDR3 size: 15 residues.

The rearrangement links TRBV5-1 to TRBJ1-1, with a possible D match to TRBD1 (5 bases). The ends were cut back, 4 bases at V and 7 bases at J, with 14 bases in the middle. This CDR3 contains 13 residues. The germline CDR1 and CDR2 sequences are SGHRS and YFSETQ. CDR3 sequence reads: CASSPGPGVEAFF. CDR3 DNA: TGCGCCAGCAGCCCCGGTCCGGGGGTTGAAGCTTTCTTT. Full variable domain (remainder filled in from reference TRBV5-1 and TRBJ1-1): KAGVTQTPRYLIKTRGQQVTLSCSPISGHRSVSWYQQTPGQGLQFLFEYFSETQRNKGNFPGRFSGRQFSNSRSEMNVSTLELGDSALYLCASSPGPGVEAFFGQGTRLTVV.

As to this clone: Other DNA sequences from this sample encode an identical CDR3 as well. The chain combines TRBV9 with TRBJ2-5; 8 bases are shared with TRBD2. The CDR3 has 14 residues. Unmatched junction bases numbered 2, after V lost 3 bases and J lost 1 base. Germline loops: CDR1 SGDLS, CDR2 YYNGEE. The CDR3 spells CASSGAGVQETQYF. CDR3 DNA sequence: TGTGCCAGCAGCGGAGCGGGGGTCCAAGAGACCCAGTACTTC.

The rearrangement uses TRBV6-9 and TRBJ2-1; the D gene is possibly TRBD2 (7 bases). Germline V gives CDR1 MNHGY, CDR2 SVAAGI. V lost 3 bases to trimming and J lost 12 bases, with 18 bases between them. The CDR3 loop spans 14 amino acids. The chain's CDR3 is CASSYAEGDYGQFF. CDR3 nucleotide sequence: TGTGCCAGCAGTTACGCGGAGGGGGACTATGGGCAGTTCTTC.

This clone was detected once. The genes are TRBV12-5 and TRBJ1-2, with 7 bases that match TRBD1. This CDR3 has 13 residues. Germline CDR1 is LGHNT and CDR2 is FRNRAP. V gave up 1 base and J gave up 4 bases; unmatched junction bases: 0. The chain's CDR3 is CASGLGTGYGYTF. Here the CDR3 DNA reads TGTGCTAGTGGTTTGGGGACAGGCTATGGCTACACCTTC.

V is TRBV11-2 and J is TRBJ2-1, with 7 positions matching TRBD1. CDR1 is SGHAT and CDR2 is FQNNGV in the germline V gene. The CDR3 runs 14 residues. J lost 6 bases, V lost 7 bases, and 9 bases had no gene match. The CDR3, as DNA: TGTGCCAGCACCCCCCCGACAGGGTTCAATGAGCAGTTCTTC. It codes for CASTPPTGFNEQFF.

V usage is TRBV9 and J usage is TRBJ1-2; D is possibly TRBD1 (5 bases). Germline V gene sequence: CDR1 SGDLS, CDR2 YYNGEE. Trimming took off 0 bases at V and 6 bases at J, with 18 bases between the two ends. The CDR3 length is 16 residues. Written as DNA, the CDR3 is TGTGCCAGCAGCGTAGGGGCAGGGATAACCCGGGATGGCTACACCTTC. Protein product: CASSVGAGITRDGYTF.